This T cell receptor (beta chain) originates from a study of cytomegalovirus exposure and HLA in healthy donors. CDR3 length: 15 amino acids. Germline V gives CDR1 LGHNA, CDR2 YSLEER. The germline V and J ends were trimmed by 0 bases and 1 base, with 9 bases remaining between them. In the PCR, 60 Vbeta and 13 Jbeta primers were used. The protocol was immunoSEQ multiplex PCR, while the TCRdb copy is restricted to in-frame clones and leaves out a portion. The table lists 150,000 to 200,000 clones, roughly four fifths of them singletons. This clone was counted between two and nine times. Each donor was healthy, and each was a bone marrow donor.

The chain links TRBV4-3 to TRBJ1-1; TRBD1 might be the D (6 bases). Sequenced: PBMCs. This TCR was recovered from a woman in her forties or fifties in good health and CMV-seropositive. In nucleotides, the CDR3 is TGCGCCAGCAGCCAAGATAAAGGGGGGAACACTGAAGCTTTCTTT. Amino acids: CASSQDKGGNTEAFF.